This T cell receptor beta chain is drawn from a study of cytotoxic CD8 clonotypes in ibrutinib-treated CLL. Turning to the study itself: An average of 255,043 productive templates and about 100,000 productive rearrangements was obtained per sample. Study outcomes and limitations: Clonality was elevated at ibrutinib response and had returned toward baseline at progression.

Here immunoSEQ multiplex PCR was the method, and the copy in TCRdb shows in-frame clones only, minus some. The repertoire holds about 92,000 clones, with approximately 77% as singletons. Turning to this clone: Its target is unknown.

Germline assignment: CDR1 MGHDK and CDR2 SYGVNS. The V and J ends lost 0 bases and 8 bases, in that order; junction bases with no gene match: 6. The length of the CDR3 is 14 residues. The rearrangement links TRBV25-1 to TRBJ1-2; TRBD1 matches 7 bases. This TCR came from a human donor with chronic lymphocytic leukemia. The sample was PBMCs, taken after 24 months of ibrutinib treatment. CDR3 sequence reads: CASSEYDREKGYTF. CDR3 in DNA: TGTGCCAGCAGTGAATATGACAGGGAAAAGGGCTACACCTTC.